Listed here is a single T cell receptor (beta chain). Its cognate antigen is unknown. A marrow graft followed busulfan-fludarabine conditioning, with cyclophosphamide on days +3 and +4. This record belongs to a study of T cells after posttransplantation cyclophosphamide. Method: immunoSEQ multiplex PCR; TCRdb's copy keeps in-frame clones and lacks some. The sample carries 8,500 to 13,000 clones, about 89% recorded once. Overall study results and limits: Later blood repertoires were often dominated by clones from the donor CD8+ memory compartment. After PTCy, TRB diversity resembled that of CNI/methotrexate controls. TRB overlap between skin or GI tissue T cells and blood was limited.

This CDR3 comprises 13 residues. The V gene lost 2 bases and the J gene lost 7 bases, with 11 bases spanning the gap. CDR1 and CDR2 from the germline V gene are MDHEN and SYDVKM. The sequenced sample was CD4+ T cells sorted from PBMCs, obtained after allogeneic stem cell transplant with posttransplant cyclophosphamide. The source is a male patient between 25 and 39 years old who received an allogeneic stem cell transplant from a related donor, was CMV-positive, and had acute GVHD only. The graft donor may have given rise to some T cells. The V gene is TRBV28, the J gene TRBJ2-5; the D is unclear. DNA of the CDR3: TGTGCCAGCAGTTTAGGTGATTTGCGGACCCAGTACTTC. Translated: CASSLGDLRTQYF.